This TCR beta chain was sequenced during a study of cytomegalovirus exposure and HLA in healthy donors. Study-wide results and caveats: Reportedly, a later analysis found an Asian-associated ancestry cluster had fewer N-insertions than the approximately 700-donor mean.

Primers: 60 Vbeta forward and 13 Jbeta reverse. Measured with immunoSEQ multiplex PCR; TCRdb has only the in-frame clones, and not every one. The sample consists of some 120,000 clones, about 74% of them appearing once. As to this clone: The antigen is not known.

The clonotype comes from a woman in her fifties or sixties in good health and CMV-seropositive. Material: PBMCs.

The CDR3 DNA reads as TGCAGTGCTCTCGGCGGGGAGGGGCTCCACTTT. Amino acid sequence: CSALGGEGLHF. This sequence joins TRBV20-1 and TRBJ1-6; tentative D call: TRBD1 (5 bases). V lost 5 bases, J lost 16 bases, and 15 bases lay in between. The CDR3 is 11 amino acids. Germline CDR1 and CDR2: DFQATT and SNEGSKA (reference sequence).